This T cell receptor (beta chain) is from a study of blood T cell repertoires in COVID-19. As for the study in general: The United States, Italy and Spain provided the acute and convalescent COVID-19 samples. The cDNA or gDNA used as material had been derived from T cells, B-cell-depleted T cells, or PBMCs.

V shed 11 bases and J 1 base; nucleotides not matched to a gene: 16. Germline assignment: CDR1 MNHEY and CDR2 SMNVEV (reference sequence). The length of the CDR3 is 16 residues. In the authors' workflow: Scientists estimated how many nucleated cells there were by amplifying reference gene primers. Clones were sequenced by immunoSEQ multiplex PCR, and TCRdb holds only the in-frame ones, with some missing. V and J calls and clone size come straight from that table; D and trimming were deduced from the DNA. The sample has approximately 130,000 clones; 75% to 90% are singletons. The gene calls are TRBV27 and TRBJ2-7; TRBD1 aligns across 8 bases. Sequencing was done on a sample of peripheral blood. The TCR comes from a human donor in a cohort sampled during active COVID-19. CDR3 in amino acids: CAVRDRRLEGSYEQYF. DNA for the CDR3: TGTGCCGTCCGGGACAGGAGACTCGAGGGGTCCTACGAGCAGTACTTC.